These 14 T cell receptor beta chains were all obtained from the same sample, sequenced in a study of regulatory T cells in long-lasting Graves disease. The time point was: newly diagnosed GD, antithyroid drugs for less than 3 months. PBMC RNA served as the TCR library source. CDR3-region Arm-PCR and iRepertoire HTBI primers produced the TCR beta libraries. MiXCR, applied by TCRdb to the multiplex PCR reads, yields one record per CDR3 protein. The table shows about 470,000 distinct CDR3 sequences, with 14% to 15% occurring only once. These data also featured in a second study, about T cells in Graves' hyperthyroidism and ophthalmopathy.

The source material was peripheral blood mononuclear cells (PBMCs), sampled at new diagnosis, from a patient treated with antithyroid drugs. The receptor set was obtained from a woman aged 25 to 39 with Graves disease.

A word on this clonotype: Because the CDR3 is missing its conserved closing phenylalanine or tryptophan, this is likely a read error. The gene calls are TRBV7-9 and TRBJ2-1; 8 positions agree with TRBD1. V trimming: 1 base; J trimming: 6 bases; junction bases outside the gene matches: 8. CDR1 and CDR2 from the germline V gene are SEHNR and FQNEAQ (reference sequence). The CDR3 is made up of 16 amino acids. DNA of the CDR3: TGTGCCAGCAGCTTAGTATCCGGGACAGGCGTCAATGAGCAGTTCTGC. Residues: CASSLVSGTGVNEQFC.

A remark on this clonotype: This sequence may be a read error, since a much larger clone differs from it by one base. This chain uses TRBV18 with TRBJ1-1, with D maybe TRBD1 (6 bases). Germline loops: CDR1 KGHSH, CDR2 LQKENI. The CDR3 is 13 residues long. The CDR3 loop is CASPPKGGLGAFF. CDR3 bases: TGTGCCAGCCCACCAAAGGGGGGGCTGGGGGCTTTCTTT.

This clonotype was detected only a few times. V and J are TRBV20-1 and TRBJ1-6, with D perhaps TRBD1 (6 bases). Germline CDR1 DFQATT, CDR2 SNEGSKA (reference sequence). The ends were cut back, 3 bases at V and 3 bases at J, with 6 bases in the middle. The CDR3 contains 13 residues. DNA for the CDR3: TGCAGTGCTAGGGACAGCTATAATTCACCCCTCCACTTT. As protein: CSARDSYNSPLHF.

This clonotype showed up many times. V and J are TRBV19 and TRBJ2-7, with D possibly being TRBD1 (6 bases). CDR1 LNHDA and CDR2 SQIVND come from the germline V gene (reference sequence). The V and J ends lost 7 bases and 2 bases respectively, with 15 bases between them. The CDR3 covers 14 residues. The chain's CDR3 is CASTSTGKAYEQYF. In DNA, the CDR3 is TGTGCCAGTACTTCGACAGGAAAAGCCTACGAGCAGTACTTC. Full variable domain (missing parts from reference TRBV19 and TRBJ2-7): DGGITQSPKYLFRKEGQNVTLSCEQNLNHDAMYWYRQDPGQGLRLIYYSQIVNDFQKGDIAEGYSVSREKKESFPLTVTSAQKNPTAFYLCASTSTGKAYEQYFGPGTRLTVT.

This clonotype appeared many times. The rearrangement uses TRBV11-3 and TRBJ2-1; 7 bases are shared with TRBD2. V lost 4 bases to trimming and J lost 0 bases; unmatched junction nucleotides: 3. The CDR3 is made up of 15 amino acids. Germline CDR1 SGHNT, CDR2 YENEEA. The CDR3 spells CASSSTSSSYNEQFF. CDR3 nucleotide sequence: TGTGCCAGCAGCTCGACTAGCAGCTCCTACAATGAGCAGTTCTTC.

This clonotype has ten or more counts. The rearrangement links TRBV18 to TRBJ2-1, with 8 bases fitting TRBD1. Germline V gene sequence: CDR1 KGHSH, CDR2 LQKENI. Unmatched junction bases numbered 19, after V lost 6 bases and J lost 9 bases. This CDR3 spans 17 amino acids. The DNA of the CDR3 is TGTGCCAGCTCCTCACCGGGACAGGCGGATTCGGGCGGTGAGCAGTTCTTC. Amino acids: CASSSPGQADSGGEQFF.

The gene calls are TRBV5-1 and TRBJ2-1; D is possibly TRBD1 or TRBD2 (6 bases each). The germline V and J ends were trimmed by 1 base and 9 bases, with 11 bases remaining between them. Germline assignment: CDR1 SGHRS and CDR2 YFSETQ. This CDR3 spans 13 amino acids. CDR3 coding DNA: TGCGCCAGCAGCTTGACGGGGGCCCTTGAGCAGTTCTTC. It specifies CASSLTGALEQFF. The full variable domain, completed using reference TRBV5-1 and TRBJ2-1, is KAGVTQTPRYLIKTRGQQVTLSCSPISGHRSVSWYQQTPGQGLQFLFEYFSETQRNKGNFPGRFSGRQFSNSRSEMNVSTLELGDSALYLCASSLTGALEQFFGPGTRLTVL.

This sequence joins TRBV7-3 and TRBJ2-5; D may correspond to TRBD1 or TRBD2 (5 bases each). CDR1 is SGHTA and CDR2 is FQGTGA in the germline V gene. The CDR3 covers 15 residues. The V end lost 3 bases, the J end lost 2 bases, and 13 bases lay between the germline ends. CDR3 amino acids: CASSFLGVEQETQYF. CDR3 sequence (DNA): TGTGCCAGCAGCTTCCTGGGGGTCGAACAAGAGACCCAGTACTTC.

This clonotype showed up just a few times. The CDR3 bases are TGTGCCAGCAGCCCTGGGGGGTACTGGGGAGCTTTCTTT. This translates into CASSPGGYWGAFF. The chain uses TRBV5-6 and TRBJ1-1, with a tentative D call TRBD1 (5 bases). Between the trimmed V and J ends, which lost 4 bases and 10 bases, there was a span of 17 bases. Per the germline V gene, CDR1 is SGHDT and CDR2 is YYEEEE. This CDR3 comprises 13 residues. Drawing the rest from reference TRBV5-6 and TRBJ1-1, the complete variable domain is DAGVTQSPTHLIKTRGQQVTLRCSPKSGHDTVSWYQQALGQGPQFIFQYYEEEERQRGNFPDRFSGHQFPNYSSELNVNALLLGDSALYLCASSPGGYWGAFFGQGTRLTVV.

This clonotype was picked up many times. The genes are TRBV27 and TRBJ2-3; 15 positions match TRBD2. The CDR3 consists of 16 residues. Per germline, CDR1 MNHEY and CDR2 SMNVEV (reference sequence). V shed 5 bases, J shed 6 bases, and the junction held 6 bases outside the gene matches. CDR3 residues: CASSPGLAGGVDTQYF. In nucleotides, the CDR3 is TGTGCCAGCAGTCCGGGACTAGCGGGAGGTGTTGATACGCAGTATTTT.

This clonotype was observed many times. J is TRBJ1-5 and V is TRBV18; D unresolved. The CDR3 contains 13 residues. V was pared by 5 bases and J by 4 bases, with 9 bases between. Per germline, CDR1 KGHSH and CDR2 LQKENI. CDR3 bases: TGTGCCAGCTCAGGAGGCCGGAATCAGCCCCAGCATTTT. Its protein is CASSGGRNQPQHF.

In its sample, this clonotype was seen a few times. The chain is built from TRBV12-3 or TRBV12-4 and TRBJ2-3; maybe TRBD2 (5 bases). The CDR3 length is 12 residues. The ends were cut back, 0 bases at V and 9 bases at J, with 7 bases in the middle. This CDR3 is CASSLARETQYF. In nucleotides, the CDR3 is TGTGCCAGCAGTTTAGCGAGGGAAACGCAGTATTTT.

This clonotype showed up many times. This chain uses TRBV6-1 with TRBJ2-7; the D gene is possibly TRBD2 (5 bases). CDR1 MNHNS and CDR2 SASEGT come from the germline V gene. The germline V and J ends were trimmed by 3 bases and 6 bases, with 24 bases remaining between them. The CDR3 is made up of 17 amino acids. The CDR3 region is CASSDPGVGVRAGEQYF. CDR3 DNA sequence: TGTGCCAGCAGTGACCCAGGTGTGGGTGTGCGGGCGGGCGAGCAGTACTTC.

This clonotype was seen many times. DNA of the CDR3: TGTGCCACCCTCATTGAATCAGAAGCTTTCTTT. Protein product: CATLIESEAFF. The rearrangement uses TRBV10-3 and TRBJ1-1; unclear D gene. Germline lookup yields CDR1 ENHRY and CDR2 SYGVKD. The CDR3 is 11 amino acids. The V and J ends lost 10 bases and 8 bases respectively, with 14 bases between them.